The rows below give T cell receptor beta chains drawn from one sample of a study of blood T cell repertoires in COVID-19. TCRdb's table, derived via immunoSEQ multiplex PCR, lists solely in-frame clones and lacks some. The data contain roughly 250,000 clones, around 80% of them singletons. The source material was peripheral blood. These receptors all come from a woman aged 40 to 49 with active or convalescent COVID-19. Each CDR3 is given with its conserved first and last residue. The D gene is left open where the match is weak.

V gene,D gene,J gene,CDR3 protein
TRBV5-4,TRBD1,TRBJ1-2,CASSPHEGAEGYTF
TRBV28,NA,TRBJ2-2,CASSLGRGTGELFF
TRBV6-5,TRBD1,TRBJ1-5,CASRPGTGRNQPQHF
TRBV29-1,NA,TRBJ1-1,CSVEDRGMNTEAFF
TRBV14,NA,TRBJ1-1,CASSGSTGGDTEAFF
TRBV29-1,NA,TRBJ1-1,CSVGRNTEAFF
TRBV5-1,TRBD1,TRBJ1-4,CASSRDRGPNEKLFF
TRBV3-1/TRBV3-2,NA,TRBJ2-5,CASSQEANQETQYF
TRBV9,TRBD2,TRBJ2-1,CASSVSTSGGWEQFF
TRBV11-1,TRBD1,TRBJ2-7,CASSRGQGWTYEQYF
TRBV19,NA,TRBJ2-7,CASSLRDTPYEQYF
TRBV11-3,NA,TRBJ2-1,CASSLGRGGTNEQFF
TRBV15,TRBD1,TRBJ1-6,CATSISDRAGNSPLHF
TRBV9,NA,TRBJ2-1,CASSPPGQIHNEQFF
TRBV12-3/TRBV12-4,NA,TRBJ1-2,CSEGRAQYGYTF
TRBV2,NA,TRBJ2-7,CASSGEASSYEQYF
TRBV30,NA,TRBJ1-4,CAYKDINEKLFF
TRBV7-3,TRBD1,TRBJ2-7,CASSSGQGALRYF
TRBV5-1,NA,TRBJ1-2,CASSDTGGYTF
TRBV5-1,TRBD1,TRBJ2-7,CASSLAGTGTYEQYF
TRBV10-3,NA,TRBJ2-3,CAISGRGDTQYF
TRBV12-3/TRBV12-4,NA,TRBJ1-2,CASSPQEFYGYTF
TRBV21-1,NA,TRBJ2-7,CASSKKVDSSYEQYF
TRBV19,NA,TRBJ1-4,CASSIGGLGNEKLFF
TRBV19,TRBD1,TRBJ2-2,CASSLQGIETGELFF
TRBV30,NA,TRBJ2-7,CAWTPGLNYEQYF
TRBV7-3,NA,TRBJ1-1,CASSPSVNTEAFF
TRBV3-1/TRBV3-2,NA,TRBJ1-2,CASSQEGAGGYTF
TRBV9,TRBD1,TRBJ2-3,CASSPQAGQGPDTQYF
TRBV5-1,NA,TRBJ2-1,CASMGTSYNEQFF
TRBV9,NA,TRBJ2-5,CASSVGHQETQYF
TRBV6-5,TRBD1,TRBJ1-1,CASSSNRGTEAFF
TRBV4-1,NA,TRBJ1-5,CASSPRQAFSNQPQHF
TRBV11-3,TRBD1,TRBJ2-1,CASSLMGTGGFNEQFF
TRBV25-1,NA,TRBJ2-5,CASSEFSETQYF
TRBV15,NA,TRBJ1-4,CATSRDGGGEKLFF
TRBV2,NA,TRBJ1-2,CASREGNYGYTF